This is a list of T cell receptor beta chains from one sample in a study of blood T cell repertoires in COVID-19. TCRdb's copy holds only in-frame clones and misses some; the assay was immunoSEQ multiplex PCR. Of 200,000 to 300,000 clones listed, 70% to 85% are singletons. Sequences were obtained from peripheral blood. These receptors came from a woman aged 80 or over with acute or convalescent COVID-19. The CDR3 runs from the conserved cysteine through the conserved F or W. Fields, in order: CDR3 DNA, CDR3 protein, V gene, D gene, clone size, J gene. The D gene is left open where the match is weak. The listing skips clone size in some rows; elsewhere it reads once, few, many or a size class.

CDR3 DNA: TGTGCCGCGAGACAGGTGCGGAATCAGCCCCAGCATTTT
CDR3 protein: CAARQVRNQPQHF
V gene: TRBV19
D gene: .
clone size: .
J gene: TRBJ1-5

CDR3 DNA: TGTGCCTGGGGGGCCCTGCAAGAGACCCAGTACTTC
CDR3 protein: CAWGALQETQYF
V gene: TRBV30
D gene: .
clone size: once
J gene: TRBJ2-5

CDR3 DNA: TGTGCCAGCAGCCCACAGGGGGCGCCTTACAATGAAAAACTGTTTTTT
CDR3 protein: CASSPQGAPYNEKLFF
V gene: TRBV7-9
D gene: TRBD1
clone size: .
J gene: TRBJ1-4

CDR3 DNA: TGTGCCAGCAGCCGAAGCGGGGGGGCTAACAATGAGCAGTTCTTC
CDR3 protein: CASSRSGGANNEQFF
V gene: TRBV3-1/TRBV3-2
D gene: TRBD2
clone size: .
J gene: TRBJ2-1

CDR3 DNA: TGTGCCGTACAGACAGGTCCCGAGCAGTACTTC
CDR3 protein: CAVQTGPEQYF
V gene: TRBV30
D gene: .
clone size: .
J gene: TRBJ2-7

CDR3 DNA: TGTGCCAGCAGCCGACAGGGGGCCGGCTATGGCTACACCTTC
CDR3 protein: CASSRQGAGYGYTF
V gene: TRBV5-4
D gene: TRBD1
clone size: .
J gene: TRBJ1-2

CDR3 DNA: TGTGCCAGCAGCTTAGACGGAGTAGGGGGTACAGATACGCAGTATTTT
CDR3 protein: CASSLDGVGGTDTQYF
V gene: TRBV7-9
D gene: .
clone size: .
J gene: TRBJ2-3

CDR3 DNA: TGTGCCAGCAGCCCAGGAGGAAAATCTGGGGCCAACGTCCTGACTTTC
CDR3 protein: CASSPGGKSGANVLTF
V gene: TRBV11-3
D gene: .
clone size: .
J gene: TRBJ2-6

CDR3 DNA: TGCGCCAGCAGCTTTCAGGGGGTATCAGCCCCAAACACTGAAGCTTTCTTT
CDR3 protein: CASSFQGVSAPNTEAFF
V gene: TRBV5-1
D gene: TRBD1
clone size: .
J gene: TRBJ1-1

CDR3 DNA: TGTGCCAGCAGTTACTCGCGCGGGGACTCACCCCTCCACTTT
CDR3 protein: CASSYSRGDSPLHF
V gene: TRBV6-5
D gene: .
clone size: .
J gene: TRBJ1-6

CDR3 DNA: TGCGCCAGCAGCTTGGTGCCGGGGTACGAGCAGTACTTC
CDR3 protein: CASSLVPGYEQYF
V gene: TRBV5-1
D gene: .
clone size: .
J gene: TRBJ2-7

CDR3 DNA: TGTGCCAGCAGCTTAGCGGGCAGCCGTTCACCCCTCCACTTT
CDR3 protein: CASSLAGSRSPLHF
V gene: TRBV7-9
D gene: .
clone size: .
J gene: TRBJ1-6

CDR3 DNA: TGTGCCAGCAGTCGGGGGGGGACAGGGTTATCACCCCTCCACTTT
CDR3 protein: CASSRGGTGLSPLHF
V gene: TRBV11-2
D gene: TRBD1
clone size: .
J gene: TRBJ1-6

CDR3 DNA: TGTGCCTGCCAGTGGAGCACTGAAGCTTTCTTT
CDR3 protein: CACQWSTEAFF
V gene: TRBV30
D gene: .
clone size: few
J gene: TRBJ1-1

CDR3 DNA: TGTGCCATCAGTGAGTCGGGGGGGCTCTCATCCTATGGCTACACCTTC
CDR3 protein: CAISESGGLSSYGYTF
V gene: TRBV10-3
D gene: .
clone size: .
J gene: TRBJ1-2

CDR3 DNA: TGTGCCAGCAGCCAAGATCTATCACTGAACACTGAAGCTTTCTTT
CDR3 protein: CASSQDLSLNTEAFF
V gene: TRBV3-1/TRBV3-2
D gene: .
clone size: .
J gene: TRBJ1-1

CDR3 DNA: TGTGCCACCAGCAGAGAAGCCCGGTCAACTAATGAAAAACTGTTTTTT
CDR3 protein: CATSREARSTNEKLFF
V gene: TRBV15
D gene: .
clone size: .
J gene: TRBJ1-4

CDR3 DNA: TGTGCCAGCAGTTTCGACAGGGGAAACGGGGAGCTGTTTTTT
CDR3 protein: CASSFDRGNGELFF
V gene: TRBV2
D gene: TRBD1
clone size: .
J gene: TRBJ2-2

CDR3 DNA: TGTGCCATCAGTGAGTCGCGTCTAACAGGGCTGGCTGAAGCTTTCTTT
CDR3 protein: CAISESRLTGLAEAFF
V gene: TRBV10-3
D gene: .
clone size: .
J gene: TRBJ1-1

CDR3 DNA: TGTGCCAGCAACCCCGGACAGAACAATCAGCCCCAGCATTTT
CDR3 protein: CASNPGQNNQPQHF
V gene: TRBV28
D gene: .
clone size: .
J gene: TRBJ1-5

CDR3 DNA: TGTGCCAGCAGTTACGGACAGGGGACTACCTACGAGCAGTACTTC
CDR3 protein: CASSYGQGTTYEQYF
V gene: TRBV6-5
D gene: TRBD1
clone size: .
J gene: TRBJ2-7

CDR3 DNA: TGTGCCAGCAGTTTATCTCGGGGGGTACACACCATATATTTT
CDR3 protein: CASSLSRGVHTIYF
V gene: TRBV27
D gene: .
clone size: few
J gene: TRBJ1-3

CDR3 DNA: TGTGCCAGTAGTATAGGGAGCGGCTACACCTTC
CDR3 protein: CASSIGSGYTF
V gene: TRBV19
D gene: .
clone size: .
J gene: TRBJ1-2

CDR3 DNA: TGTGCCAGCAGCTCCCTAGCGGGGACGAACACCGGGGAGCTGTTTTTT
CDR3 protein: CASSSLAGTNTGELFF
V gene: TRBV5-4
D gene: TRBD2
clone size: once
J gene: TRBJ2-2

CDR3 DNA: TGTGCCAGCTTGAACAGGGGGCAGGAGGAAAAACTGTTTTTT
CDR3 protein: CASLNRGQEEKLFF
V gene: TRBV5-4
D gene: TRBD1
clone size: .
J gene: TRBJ1-4

CDR3 DNA: TGTGCCAGCAGCAGGACAGGGGCTCACAATGAGCAGTTCTTC
CDR3 protein: CASSRTGAHNEQFF
V gene: TRBV6-5
D gene: TRBD1
clone size: .
J gene: TRBJ2-1

CDR3 DNA: TGTGCCAGCGCCGAGGGAACTAGTGGACCCGAAAATACGCAGTATTTT
CDR3 protein: CASAEGTSGPENTQYF
V gene: TRBV2
D gene: .
clone size: .
J gene: TRBJ2-3

CDR3 DNA: TGTGCCAGCAGCTTAGTAGGGGCTGGGGCCAACGTCCTGACTTTC
CDR3 protein: CASSLVGAGANVLTF
V gene: TRBV13
D gene: .
clone size: .
J gene: TRBJ2-6

CDR3 DNA: TGTGCCAGCAGGACTAGCGGGGGGTACGAGCAGTACTTC
CDR3 protein: CASRTSGGYEQYF
V gene: TRBV6-5
D gene: TRBD2
clone size: .
J gene: TRBJ2-7

CDR3 DNA: TGTGCCAGCAGCCAAGGGGGGGGCTACAATGAGCAGTTCTTC
CDR3 protein: CASSQGGGYNEQFF
V gene: TRBV7-8
D gene: .
clone size: .
J gene: TRBJ2-1

CDR3 DNA: TGTGCCAGCAGTTTATTTTTTCTCGTTGGGGAGCTGTTTTTT
CDR3 protein: CASSLFFLVGELFF
V gene: TRBV28
D gene: .
clone size: .
J gene: TRBJ2-2

CDR3 DNA: TGCGCCAGCCGGGGACTCGAGGGAGGAGAGACCCAGTACTTC
CDR3 protein: CASRGLEGGETQYF
V gene: TRBV5-1
D gene: .
clone size: few
J gene: TRBJ2-5

CDR3 DNA: TGTGCCACCAGCCTAGGACAGGGGGCATATCAGCCCCAGCATTTT
CDR3 protein: CATSLGQGAYQPQHF
V gene: TRBV15
D gene: TRBD1
clone size: .
J gene: TRBJ1-5